This T cell receptor beta chain appears in the sequencing data of a study of blood T cells in healthy people across ages. Overall study findings and caveats: Older individuals had lower TCR beta diversity per million T cells (the decline was roughly linear). Unknown CMV status may confound age-related changes in expanded clones.

This clonotype was counted at least ten times. Its antigen is not identified. Next came a second PCR, run for about 6 to 11 cycles, which used a sample-barcoded 5' primer along with a J-beta primer mix. Each CDR3 protein is one row after TCRdb ran MiXCR on the 5' RACE reads. The sample holds more than 750,000 distinct CDR3 sequences, 25% to 35% seen once. The CDR3 totals 17 residues. The germline V gene encodes CDR1 SEHNR and CDR2 FQNEAQ (reference sequence). Losses at the gene ends were 5 bases for V and 3 bases for J; bases not matched to a gene: 16. Per individual sample, total RNA of at least 6 micrograms was extracted. The sample also formed part of further work on T cells of mothers and their children. That report notes: Persistent microchimeric T cell clones were not found at ~100 per million sensitivity.

Material: blood. This clonotype was obtained from a woman in her 40s in good health. The chain joins TRBV7-9 to TRBJ2-7; TRBD1 matches at 7 bases. In nucleotides, the CDR3 is TGTGCCAGCAGCGGTCGGGACAGTTTCGGTACCAACTACGAGCAGTACTTC. Amino acids: CASSGRDSFGTNYEQYF.